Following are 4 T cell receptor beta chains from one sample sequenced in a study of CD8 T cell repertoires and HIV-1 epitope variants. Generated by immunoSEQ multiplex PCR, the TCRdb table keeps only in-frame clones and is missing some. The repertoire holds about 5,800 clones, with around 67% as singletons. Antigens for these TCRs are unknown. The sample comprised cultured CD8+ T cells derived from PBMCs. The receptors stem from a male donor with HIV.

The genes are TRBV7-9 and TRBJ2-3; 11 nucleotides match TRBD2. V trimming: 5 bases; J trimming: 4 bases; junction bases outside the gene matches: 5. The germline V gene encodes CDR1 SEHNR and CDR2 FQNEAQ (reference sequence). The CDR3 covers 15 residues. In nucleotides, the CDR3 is TGTGCCAGCAGCACTACTAGCGGGGGACCAGATACGCAGTATTTT. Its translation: CASSTTSGGPDTQYF.

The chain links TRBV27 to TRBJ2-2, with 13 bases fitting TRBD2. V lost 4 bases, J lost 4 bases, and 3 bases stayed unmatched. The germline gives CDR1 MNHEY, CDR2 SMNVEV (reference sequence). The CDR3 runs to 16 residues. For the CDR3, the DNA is TGTGCCAGCAGTTCAGGGACTAGCGGGGCCACCGGGGAGCTGTTTTTT. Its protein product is CASSSGTSGATGELFF.

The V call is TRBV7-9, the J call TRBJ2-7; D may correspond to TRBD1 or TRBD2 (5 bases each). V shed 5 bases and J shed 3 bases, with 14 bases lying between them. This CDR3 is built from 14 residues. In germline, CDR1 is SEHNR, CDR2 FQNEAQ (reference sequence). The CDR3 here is CASSRDPKDYEQYF. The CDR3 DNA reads TGTGCCAGCAGCCGGGACCCCAAGGACTACGAGCAGTACTTC.

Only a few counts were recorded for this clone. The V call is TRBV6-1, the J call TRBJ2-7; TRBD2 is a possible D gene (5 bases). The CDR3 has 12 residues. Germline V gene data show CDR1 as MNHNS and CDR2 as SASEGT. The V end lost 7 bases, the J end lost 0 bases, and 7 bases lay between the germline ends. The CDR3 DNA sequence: TGTGCCAGCAACGGGGACTCCTACGAGCAGTACTTC. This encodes CASNGDSYEQYF.